The text below deals with one T cell receptor (beta chain). Its target antigen remains unknown. The sample holds no much larger clone one base away, and base qualities are not on file. The data stem from a study of cytomegalovirus exposure and HLA in healthy donors (dated by TCRdb to 2016 to 2017). Concerning the study at large: A later analysis indicated that the 110 or so validation repertoires were generated on the platform also employed for the roughly 730 repertoires of the first cohort. The study aimed to test whether cataloging public T cell receptors could reveal signatures of past pathogen exposure. A separate validation cohort of over 95 different subjects was used in addition to the approximately 700-subject first cohort. High-throughput TCR immunosequencing, statistical association of individual TCRs with disease status, and machine learning were combined to predict cytomegalovirus infection status.

Library preparation used the immunoSEQ multiplex PCR assay. Per the original workflow: A statistical classification framework was built for diagnosing cytomegalovirus status from the catalog of TCR beta chain sequences. The source is immuneACCESS, and TCRdb retained only in-frame sequences with V and J called. Part of the clones is not carried over; for the studies checked, unresolved V genes explain less than half of this, and the remainder is unexplained. Clone size and the V and J calls come from that table; the DNA yielded D and trimming. In this sample the table shows about 160,000 clones, about 86% of which occur a single time. 4.5% to 7% of the sample comes from the top ten. General study outcomes and caveats: Three of the identified cytomegalovirus-associated TCR beta chains were confirmed in vitro to be specific for cytomegalovirus antigens. It was suggested by the authors that the approach could potentially be generalized to other disease states and immunological phenotypes. The classifier was reported to diagnose cytomegalovirus status with high specificity and sensitivity in both the original cohort and the validation cohort. While some public TCRs were present in many individuals, most TCR sequences turned up only very rarely across donors. The study listed approximately 150 TCR beta chains as associated with cytomegalovirus. In a later analysis, TCRs clustered in the first cohort were found to also tend to co-occur in the 130 or so validation repertoires, with 94% of cluster scores above 0. A later analysis had no HLA typing for the validation cohort, so co-occurrence there was scored across all 120 or so repertoires.

V trim: 5 bases; J trim: 3 bases; unmatched bases: 5. Counted from cysteine to phenylalanine, this CDR3 has 14 amino acids. Left in the record is the CDR3 DNA by itself, 42 bases read in frame from the first base. Sequences LGHNA (CDR1) and YNFKEQ (CDR2) are obtained from the germline V gene. Separate from the approximately 700-subject first cohort, the validation cohort of 90 to 150 subjects was the group to which the donors belonged. The sequenced material came from PBMCs. The V and J segments used are TRBV4-2 and TRBJ2-7, with 9 bases matching TRBD2. This sequence originates from a woman in her 30s in good health and CMV-seronegative. CDR3 sequence: CASSTRLADYEQYF. The base sequence is TGTGCCAGCAGCACCCGACTAGCGGACTACGAGCAGTACTTC.